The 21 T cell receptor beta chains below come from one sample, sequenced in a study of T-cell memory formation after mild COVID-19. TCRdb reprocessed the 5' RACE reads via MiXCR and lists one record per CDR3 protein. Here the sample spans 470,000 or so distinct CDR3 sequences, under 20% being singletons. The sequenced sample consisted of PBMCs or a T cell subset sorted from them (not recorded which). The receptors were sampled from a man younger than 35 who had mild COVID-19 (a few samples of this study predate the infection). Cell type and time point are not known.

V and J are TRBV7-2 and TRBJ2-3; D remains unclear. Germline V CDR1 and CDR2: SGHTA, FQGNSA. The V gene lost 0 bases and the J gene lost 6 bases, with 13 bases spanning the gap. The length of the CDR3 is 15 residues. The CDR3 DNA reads TGTGCCAGCAGCTTAGCGGGTAGGGCTCAGGATACGCAGTATTTT. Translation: CASSLAGRAQDTQYF.

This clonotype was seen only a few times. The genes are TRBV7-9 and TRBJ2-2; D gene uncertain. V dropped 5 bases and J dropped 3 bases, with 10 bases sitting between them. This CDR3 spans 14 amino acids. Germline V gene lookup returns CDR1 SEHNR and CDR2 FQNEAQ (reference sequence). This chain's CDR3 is CASSRTDHTGELFF. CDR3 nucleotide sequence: TGTGCCAGCAGCCGGACGGACCACACCGGGGAGCTGTTTTTT.

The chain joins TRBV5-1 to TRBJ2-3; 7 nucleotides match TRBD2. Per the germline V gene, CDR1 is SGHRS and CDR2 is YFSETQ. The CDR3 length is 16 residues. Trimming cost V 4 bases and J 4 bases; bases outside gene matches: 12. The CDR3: CASSEIIGGFSDTQYF. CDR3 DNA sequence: TGCGCCAGCAGCGAAATTATCGGGGGGTTCTCAGATACGCAGTATTTT.

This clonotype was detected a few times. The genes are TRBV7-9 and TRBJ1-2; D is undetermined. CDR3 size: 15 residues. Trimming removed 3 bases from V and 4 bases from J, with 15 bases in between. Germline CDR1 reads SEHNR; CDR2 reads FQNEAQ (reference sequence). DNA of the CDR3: TGTGCCAGCAGCTTCCGGACTTCGTCCCCCTATGGCTACACCTTC. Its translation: CASSFRTSSPYGYTF.

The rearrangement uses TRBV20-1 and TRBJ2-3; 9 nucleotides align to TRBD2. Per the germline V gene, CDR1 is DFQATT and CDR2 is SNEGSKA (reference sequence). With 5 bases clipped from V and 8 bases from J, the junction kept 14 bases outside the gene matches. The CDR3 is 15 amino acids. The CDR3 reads CSAPLLAGPLGTQYF. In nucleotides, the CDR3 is TGCAGTGCTCCCCTGCTAGCGGGGCCTCTCGGTACGCAGTATTTT.

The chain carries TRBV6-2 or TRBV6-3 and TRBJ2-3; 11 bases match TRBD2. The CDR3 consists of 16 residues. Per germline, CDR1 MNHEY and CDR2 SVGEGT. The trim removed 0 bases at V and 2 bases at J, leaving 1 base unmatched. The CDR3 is CASSYSTSGVTDTQYF. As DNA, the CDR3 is TGTGCCAGCAGTTACTCGACTAGCGGGGTCACAGATACGCAGTATTTT.

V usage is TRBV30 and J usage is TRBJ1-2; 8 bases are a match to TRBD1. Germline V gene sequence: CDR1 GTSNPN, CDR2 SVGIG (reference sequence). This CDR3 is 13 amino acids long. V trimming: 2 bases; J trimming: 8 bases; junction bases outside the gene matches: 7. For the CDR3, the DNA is TGTGCCTGGAGTCGACAGGGGCGGTGGGGCTACACCTTC. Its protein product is CAWSRQGRWGYTF.

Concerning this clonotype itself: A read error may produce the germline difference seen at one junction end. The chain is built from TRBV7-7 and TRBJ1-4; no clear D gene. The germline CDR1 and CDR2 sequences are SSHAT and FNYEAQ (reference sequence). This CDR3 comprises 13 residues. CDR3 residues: CASSPTTHSQLFF. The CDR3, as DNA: TGTGCTAGCAGCCCAACAACTCACAGCCAACTGTTTTTT.

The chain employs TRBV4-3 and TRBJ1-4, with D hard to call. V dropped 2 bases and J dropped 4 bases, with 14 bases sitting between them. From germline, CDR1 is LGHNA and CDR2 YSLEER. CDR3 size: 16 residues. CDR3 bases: TGCGCCAGCAGCCAACGGATTTTCCCTAATAATGAAAAACTGTTTTTT. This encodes CASSQRIFPNNEKLFF.

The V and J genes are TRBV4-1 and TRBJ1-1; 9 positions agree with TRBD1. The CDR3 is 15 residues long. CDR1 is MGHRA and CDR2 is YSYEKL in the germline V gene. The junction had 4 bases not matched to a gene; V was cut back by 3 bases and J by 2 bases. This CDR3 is CASSQKDRGNTEAFF. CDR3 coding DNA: TGCGCCAGCAGCCAGAAGGACAGGGGTAACACTGAAGCTTTCTTT.

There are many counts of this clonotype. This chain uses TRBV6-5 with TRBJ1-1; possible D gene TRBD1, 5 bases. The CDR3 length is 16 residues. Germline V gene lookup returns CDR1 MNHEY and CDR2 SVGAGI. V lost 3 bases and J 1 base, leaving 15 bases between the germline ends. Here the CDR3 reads CASSYLLAGTNTEAFF. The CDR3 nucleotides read TGTGCCAGCAGTTATTTGTTGGCAGGGACGAACACTGAAGCTTTCTTT.

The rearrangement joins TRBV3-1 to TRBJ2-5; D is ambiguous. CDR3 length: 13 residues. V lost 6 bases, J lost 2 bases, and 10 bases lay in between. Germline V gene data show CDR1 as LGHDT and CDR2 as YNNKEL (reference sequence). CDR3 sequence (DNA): TGTGCCAGCAGGCGCAGTCTACAAGAGACCCAGTACTTC. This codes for CASRRSLQETQYF.

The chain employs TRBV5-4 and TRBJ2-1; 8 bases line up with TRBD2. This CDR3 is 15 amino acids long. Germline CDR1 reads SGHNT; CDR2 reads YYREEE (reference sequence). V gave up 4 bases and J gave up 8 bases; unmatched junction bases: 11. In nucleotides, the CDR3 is TGTGCCAGCAGCCAATCGGGGGGGTCCAACGATGAGCAGTTCTTC. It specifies CASSQSGGSNDEQFF.

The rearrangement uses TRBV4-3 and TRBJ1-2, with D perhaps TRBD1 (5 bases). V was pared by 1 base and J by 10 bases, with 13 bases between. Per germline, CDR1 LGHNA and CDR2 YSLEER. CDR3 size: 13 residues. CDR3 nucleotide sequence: TGCGCCAGCAGCCAAGGAGTGGGGGGTATCTACACCTTC. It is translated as CASSQGVGGIYTF.

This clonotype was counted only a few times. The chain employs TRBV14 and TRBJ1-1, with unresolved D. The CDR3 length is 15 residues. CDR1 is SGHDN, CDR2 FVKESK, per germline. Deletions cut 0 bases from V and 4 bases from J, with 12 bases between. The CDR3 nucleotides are TGTGCCAGCAGCCAAGATCCCCGGGGTACCACTGAAGCTTTCTTT. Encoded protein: CASSQDPRGTTEAFF.

The CDR3 DNA is TGTGCCAGCAGTCAGGACTATTTGCAGTTCTTC. The encoded protein is CASSQDYLQFF. The chain employs TRBV13 and TRBJ2-1; D is possibly TRBD2 (6 bases). CDR1 and CDR2 from the germline V gene are PRHDT and FYEKMQ (reference sequence). The CDR3 covers 11 residues. Trimming stripped 6 bases from V and 12 bases from J, with 12 bases between.

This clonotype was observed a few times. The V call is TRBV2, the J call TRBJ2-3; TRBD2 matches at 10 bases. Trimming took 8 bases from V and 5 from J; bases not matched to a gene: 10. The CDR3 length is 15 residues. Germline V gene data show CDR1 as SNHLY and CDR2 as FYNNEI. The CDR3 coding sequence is TGTGCCAGCGCCCCACTAGCGGGGAATGTAGATACGCAGTATTTT. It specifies CASAPLAGNVDTQYF.

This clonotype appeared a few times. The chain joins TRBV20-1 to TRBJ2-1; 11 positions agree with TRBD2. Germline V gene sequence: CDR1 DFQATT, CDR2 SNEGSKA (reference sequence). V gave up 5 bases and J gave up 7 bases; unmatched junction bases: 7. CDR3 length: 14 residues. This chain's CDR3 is CSARPGLAVNEQFF. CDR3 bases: TGCAGTGCTCGACCGGGACTAGCGGTGAATGAGCAGTTCTTC.

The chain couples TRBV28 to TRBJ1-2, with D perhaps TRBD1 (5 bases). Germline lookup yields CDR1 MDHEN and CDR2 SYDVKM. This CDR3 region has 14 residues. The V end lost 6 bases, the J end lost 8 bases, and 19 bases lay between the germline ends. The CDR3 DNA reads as TGTGCCAGCAGGGAACGGGGCGACCGGCCGGGCTACACCTTC. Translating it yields CASRERGDRPGYTF.

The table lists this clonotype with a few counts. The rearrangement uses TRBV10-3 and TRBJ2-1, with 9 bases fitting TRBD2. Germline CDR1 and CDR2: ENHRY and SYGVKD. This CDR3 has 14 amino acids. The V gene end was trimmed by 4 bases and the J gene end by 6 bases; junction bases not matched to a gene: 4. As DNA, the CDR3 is TGTGCCATCAGTGGCGGGGGGGCAATCAATGAGCAGTTCTTC. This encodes CAISGGGAINEQFF.

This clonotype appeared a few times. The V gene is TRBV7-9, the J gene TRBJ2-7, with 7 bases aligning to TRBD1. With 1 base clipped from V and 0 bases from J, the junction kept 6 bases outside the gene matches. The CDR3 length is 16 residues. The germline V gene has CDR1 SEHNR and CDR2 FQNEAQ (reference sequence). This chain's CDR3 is CASSLVWAGGSYEQYF. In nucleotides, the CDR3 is TGTGCCAGCAGCTTAGTATGGGCAGGGGGCTCCTACGAGCAGTACTTC.